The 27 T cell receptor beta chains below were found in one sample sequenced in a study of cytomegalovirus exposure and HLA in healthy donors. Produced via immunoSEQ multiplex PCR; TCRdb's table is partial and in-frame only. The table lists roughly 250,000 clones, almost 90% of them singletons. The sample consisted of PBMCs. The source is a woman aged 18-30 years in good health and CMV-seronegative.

The CDR3 sequence: CASSENWSRGLGNTIYF. The CDR3, as DNA: TGTGCCAGCAGTGAAAATTGGTCCAGGGGGCTTGGAAACACCATATATTTT. The chain recombines TRBV6-1 with TRBJ1-3; 8 bases are shared with TRBD1. The CDR3 sequence is 17 residues long. Looked up from germline, CDR1 is MNHNS and CDR2 is SASEGT. After removal of 2 bases from V and 3 bases from J, the junction contained 9 bases not matched to a gene.

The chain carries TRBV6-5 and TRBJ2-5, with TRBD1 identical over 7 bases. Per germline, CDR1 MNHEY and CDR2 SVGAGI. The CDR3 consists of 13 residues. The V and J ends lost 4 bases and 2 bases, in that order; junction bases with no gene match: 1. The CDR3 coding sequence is TGTGCCAGCAGTTCCAGGGGGCAAGAGACCCAGTACTTC. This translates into CASSSRGQETQYF.

The CDR3 region is CASSLDDNVYEQYF. In DNA form, the CDR3 reads TGTGCCAGCAGCTTAGACGACAACGTCTACGAGCAGTACTTC. This chain connects TRBV7-8 to TRBJ2-7; no clear D. Per germline, CDR1 SGHVS and CDR2 FQNEAQ. The CDR3 has 14 residues. V dropped 1 base and J dropped 3 bases, with 10 bases sitting between them. Combining the CDR3 with reference TRBV7-8 and TRBJ2-7 gives the whole variable domain GAGVSQSPRYKVAKRGQDVALRCDPISGHVSLFWYQQALGQGPEFLTYFQNEAQLDKSGLPSDRFFAERPEGSVSTLKIQRTQQEDSAVYLCASSLDDNVYEQYFGPGTRLTVT.

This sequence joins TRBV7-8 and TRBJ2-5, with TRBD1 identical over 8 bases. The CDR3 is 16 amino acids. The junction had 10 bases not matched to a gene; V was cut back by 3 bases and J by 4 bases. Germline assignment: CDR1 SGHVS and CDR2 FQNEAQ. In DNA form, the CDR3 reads TGTGCCAGCAGCTTGGCCGGACAGGGCTCGAGAGAGACCCAGTACTTC. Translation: CASSLAGQGSRETQYF.

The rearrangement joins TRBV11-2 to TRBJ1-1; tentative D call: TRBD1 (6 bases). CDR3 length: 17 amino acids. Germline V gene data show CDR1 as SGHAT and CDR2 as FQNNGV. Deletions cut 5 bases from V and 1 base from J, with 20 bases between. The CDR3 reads CASSPREWGGENTEAFF. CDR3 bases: TGTGCCAGCAGCCCCCGGGAGTGGGGGGGCGAGAACACTGAAGCTTTCTTT.

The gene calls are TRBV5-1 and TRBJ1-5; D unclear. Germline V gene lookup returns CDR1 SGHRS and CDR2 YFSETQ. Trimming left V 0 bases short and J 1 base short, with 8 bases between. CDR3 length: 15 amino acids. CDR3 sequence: CASSLGAASNQPQHF. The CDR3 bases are TGCGCCAGCAGCTTGGGGGCAGCAAGCAATCAGCCCCAGCATTTT.

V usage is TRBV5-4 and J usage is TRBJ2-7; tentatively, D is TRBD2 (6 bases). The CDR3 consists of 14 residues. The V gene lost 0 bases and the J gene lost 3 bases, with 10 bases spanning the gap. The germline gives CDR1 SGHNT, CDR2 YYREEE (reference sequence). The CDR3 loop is CASSLDRGNYEQYF. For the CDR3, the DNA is TGTGCCAGCAGCTTGGATCGGGGGAACTACGAGCAGTACTTC.

CDR3 residues: CASSVGVKTNEKLFF. The CDR3 nucleotides are TGCGCCAGCAGCGTAGGGGTGAAGACTAATGAAAAACTGTTTTTT. The chain joins TRBV5-1 to TRBJ1-4; TRBD1 might be the D (5 bases). This CDR3 has 15 amino acids. The germline gives CDR1 SGHRS, CDR2 YFSETQ. V was cut by 4 bases and J by 2 bases, with 12 bases left in between.

CDR3 sequence: CASRQGDTEAFF. The CDR3 DNA is TGTGCCAGCAGGCAGGGTGACACTGAAGCTTTCTTT. This chain uses TRBV9 with TRBJ1-1, with a possible D match to TRBD1 (5 bases). Per the germline V gene, CDR1 is SGDLS and CDR2 is YYNGEE. V lost 5 bases to trimming and J lost 3 bases, with 8 bases between them. The CDR3 is made up of 12 amino acids.

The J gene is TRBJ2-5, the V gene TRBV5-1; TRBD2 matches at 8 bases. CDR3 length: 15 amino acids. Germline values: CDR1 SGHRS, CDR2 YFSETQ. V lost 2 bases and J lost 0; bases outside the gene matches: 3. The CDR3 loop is CASSFERGNQETQYF. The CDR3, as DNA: TGCGCCAGCAGCTTTGAGCGGGGGAACCAAGAGACCCAGTACTTC.

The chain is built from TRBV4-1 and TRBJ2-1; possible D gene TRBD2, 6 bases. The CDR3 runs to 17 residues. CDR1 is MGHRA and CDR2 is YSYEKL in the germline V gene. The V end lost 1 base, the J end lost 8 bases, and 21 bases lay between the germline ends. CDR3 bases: TGCGCCAGCAGCCAAGGTGTCGGAACTAGCCATCAATATGAGCAGTTCTTC. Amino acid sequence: CASSQGVGTSHQYEQFF.

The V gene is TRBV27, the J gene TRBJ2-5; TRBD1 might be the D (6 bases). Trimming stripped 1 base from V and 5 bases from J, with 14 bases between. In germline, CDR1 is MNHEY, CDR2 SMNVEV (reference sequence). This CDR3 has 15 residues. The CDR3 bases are TGTGCCAGCAGTTTATGGGGGCATAGTGGGGAGACCCAGTACTTC. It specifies CASSLWGHSGETQYF.

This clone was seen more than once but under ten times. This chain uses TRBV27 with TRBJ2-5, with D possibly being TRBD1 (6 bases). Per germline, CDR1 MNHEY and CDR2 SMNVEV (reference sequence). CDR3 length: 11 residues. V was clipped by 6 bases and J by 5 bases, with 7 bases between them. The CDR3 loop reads CASSQGETQYF. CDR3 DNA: TGTGCCAGCAGCCAGGGGGAGACCCAGTACTTC.

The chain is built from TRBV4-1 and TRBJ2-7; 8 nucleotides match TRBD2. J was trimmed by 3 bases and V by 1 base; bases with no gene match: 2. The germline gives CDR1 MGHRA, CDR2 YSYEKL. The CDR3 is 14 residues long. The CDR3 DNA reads TGCGCCAGCAGCCAAGCGGGGGGGATCTACGAGCAGTACGTC. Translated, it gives CASSQAGGIYEQYV.

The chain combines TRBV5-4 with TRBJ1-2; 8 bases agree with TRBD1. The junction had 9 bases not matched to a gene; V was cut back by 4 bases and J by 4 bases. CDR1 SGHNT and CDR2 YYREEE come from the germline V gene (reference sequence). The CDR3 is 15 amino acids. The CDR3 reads CASSEDRGLGYGYTF. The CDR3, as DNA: TGTGCCAGCAGCGAAGACAGGGGTTTAGGCTATGGCTACACCTTC.

CDR3 residues: CASSERGQGTYEQYV. Here the CDR3 DNA reads TGTGCCAGCAGTGAAAGAGGACAGGGAACCTACGAGCAGTACGTC. J is TRBJ2-7 and V is TRBV6-1; 8 positions agree with TRBD1. Germline CDR1 reads MNHNS; CDR2 reads SASEGT. With 2 bases clipped from V and 2 bases from J, the junction kept 5 bases outside the gene matches. This CDR3 has 15 amino acids.

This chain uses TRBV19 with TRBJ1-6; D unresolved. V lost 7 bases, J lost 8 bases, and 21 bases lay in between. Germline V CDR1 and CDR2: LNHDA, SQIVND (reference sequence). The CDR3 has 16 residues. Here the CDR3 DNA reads TGTGCCAGTAAACACCCCCAGAGGAGCAGTGATTCACCCCTCCACTTT. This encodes CASKHPQRSSDSPLHF.

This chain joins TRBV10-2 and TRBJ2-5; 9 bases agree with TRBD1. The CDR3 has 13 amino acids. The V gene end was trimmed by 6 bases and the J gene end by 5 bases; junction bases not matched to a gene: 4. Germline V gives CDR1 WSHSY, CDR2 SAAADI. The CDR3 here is CASSEQGAETQYF. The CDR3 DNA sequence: TGCGCCAGCAGCGAACAGGGGGCTGAGACCCAGTACTTC.

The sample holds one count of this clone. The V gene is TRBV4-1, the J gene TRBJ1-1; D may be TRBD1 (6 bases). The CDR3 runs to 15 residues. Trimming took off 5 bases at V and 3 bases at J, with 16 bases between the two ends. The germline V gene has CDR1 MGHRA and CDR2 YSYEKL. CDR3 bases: TGCGCCAGCAGCGTTGTTGGCCCAGGGGACACTGAAGCTTTCTTT. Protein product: CASSVVGPGDTEAFF.

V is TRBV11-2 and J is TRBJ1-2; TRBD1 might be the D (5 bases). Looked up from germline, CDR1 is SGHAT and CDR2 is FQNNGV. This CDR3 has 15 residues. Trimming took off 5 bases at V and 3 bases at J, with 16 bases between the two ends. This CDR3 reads CASSRPGGGDYGYTF. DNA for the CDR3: TGTGCCAGCAGCCGTCCCGGCGGAGGGGACTATGGCTACACCTTC.

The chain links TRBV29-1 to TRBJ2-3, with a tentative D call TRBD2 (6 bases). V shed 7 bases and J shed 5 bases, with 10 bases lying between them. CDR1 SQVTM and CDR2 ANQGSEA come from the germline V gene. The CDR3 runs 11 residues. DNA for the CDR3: TGCAGCGATTGGCGGGGAGATACGCAGTATTTT. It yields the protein CSDWRGDTQYF.

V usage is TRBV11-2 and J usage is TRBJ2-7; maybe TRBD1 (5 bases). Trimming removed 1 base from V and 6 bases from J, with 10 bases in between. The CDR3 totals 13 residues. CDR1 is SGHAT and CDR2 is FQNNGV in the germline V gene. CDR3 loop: CASSLAGIGEQYV. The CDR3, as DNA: TGTGCCAGCAGCTTAGCAGGGATTGGCGAGCAGTACGTC.

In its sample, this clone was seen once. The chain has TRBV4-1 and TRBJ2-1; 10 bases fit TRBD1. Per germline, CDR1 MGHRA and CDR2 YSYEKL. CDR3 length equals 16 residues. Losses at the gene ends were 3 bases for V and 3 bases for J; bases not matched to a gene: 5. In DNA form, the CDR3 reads TGCGCCAGCAGCCAGCCCGGGACAGGGGACTACAATGAGCAGTTCTTC. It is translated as CASSQPGTGDYNEQFF.

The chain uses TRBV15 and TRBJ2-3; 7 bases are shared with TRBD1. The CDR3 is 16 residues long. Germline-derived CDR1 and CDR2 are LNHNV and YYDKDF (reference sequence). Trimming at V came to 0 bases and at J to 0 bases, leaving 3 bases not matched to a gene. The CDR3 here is CATSRDRGQSTDTQYF. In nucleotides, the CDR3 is TGTGCCACCAGCAGAGATCGGGGACAGAGCACAGATACGCAGTATTTT.

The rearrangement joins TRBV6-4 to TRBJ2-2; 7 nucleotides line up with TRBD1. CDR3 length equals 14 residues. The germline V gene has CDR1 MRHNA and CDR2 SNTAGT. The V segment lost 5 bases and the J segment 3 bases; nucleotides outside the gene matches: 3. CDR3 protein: CASSHQGDTGELFF. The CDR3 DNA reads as TGTGCCAGCAGTCACCAGGGGGACACCGGGGAGCTGTTTTTT.

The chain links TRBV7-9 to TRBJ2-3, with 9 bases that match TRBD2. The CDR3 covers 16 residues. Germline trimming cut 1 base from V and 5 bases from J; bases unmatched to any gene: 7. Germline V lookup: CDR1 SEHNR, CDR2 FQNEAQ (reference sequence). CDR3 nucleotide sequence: TGTGCCAGCAGCTTAGTGGCGGGGGGGCATGGAGATACGCAGTATTTT. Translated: CASSLVAGGHGDTQYF.

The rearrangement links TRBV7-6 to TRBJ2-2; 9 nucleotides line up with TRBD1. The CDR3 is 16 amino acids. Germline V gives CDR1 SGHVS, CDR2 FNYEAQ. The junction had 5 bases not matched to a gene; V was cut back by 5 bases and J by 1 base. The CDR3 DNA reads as TGTGCCAGCAGCCCCCCGGGACAGGGGAACACCGGGGAGCTGTTTTTT. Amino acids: CASSPPGQGNTGELFF.